This T cell receptor beta chain was documented in a study of T cell clonotyping in hematopoietic cell transplantation. Background on the study: Cytoreduction preceded collection of pretransplant recipient samples. General study points: Broader posttransplant TCR repertoire diversity was predicted by graft donor and pretransplant recipient Inverse Simpson Index values.

The method was immunoSEQ multiplex PCR; TCRdb's version includes in-frame clones alone and lacks a portion of them. The table lists around 80,000 clones, roughly 95% of them singletons. V was cut by 4 bases and J by 7 bases, with 16 bases left in between. There are 15 residues in the CDR3. Germline V gene sequence: CDR1 LNHDA, CDR2 SQIVND (reference sequence). To note about this clone: No antigen is known for it.

This sample's time point: recipient sample about 28 days before transplant, after cytoreduction. The receptor's source is a woman aged 45-65 years with acute myeloid leukemia. Some clones in this sample may be carry-over from other donors' samples. The sample consisted of peripheral blood mononuclear cells, taken before stem cell transplant. The chain joins TRBV19 to TRBJ2-2, with a tentative D call TRBD1 (5 bases). CDR3 nucleotide sequence: TGTGCCAGTAGTAAACAGGTTACAGTCTTCGGGGAGCTGTTTTTT. Amino acid sequence: CASSKQVTVFGELFF.